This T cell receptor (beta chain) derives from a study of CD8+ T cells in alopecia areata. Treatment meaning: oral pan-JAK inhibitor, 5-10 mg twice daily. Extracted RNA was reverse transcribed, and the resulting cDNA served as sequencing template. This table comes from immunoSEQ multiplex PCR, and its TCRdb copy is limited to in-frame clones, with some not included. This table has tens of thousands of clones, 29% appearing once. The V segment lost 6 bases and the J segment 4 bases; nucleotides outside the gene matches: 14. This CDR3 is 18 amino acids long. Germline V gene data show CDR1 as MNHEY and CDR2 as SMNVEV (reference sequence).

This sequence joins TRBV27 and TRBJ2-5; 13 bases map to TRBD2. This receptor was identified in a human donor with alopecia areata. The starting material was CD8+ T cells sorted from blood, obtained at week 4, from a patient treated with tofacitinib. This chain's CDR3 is CASRTTGLAGLGGETQYF. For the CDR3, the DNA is TGTGCCAGCAGGACAACGGGACTAGCGGGACTCGGGGGAGAGACCCAGTACTTC.